A selection of T cell receptor beta chains follows, all from one sample in a study of blood T cell repertoires in COVID-19. Some clones are missing from TCRdb's copy, which holds only in-frame ones; the method was immunoSEQ multiplex PCR. This sample has over 150,000 clones, with roughly 79% found just once. The material sequenced was peripheral blood. The receptors originated from a woman in her 70s with acute or convalescent COVID-19. Both conserved end residues are part of each CDR3. The D gene is left open where the match is weak.

d_call	v_call	j_call	cdr3_nt	cdr3_aa
NA	TRBV4-2	TRBJ1-1	TGTGCCAGCAGCCAAACAGAGAACACTGAAGCTTTCTTT	CASSQTENTEAFF
TRBD1	TRBV9	TRBJ1-2	TGTGCCAGCAGCCAGGGACAGAGGTATGGCTACACCTTC	CASSQGQRYGYTF
TRBD1	TRBV3-1/TRBV3-2	TRBJ1-6	TGTGCCAGCAGCCACGAGACAGGGTCCCTAAATTCACCCCTCCACTTT	CASSHETGSLNSPLHF
TRBD1	TRBV2	TRBJ1-1	TGTGCCAGCAGTGAATCGGGTTGGGACAGTATCAGAAAAGGCGGGACTGAAGCTTTCTTT	CASSESGWDSIRKGGTEAFF
NA	TRBV27	TRBJ1-1	TGTGCCAGCAGGCCTCAGGTGAACACTGAAGCTTTCTTT	CASRPQVNTEAFF
TRBD1	TRBV30	TRBJ1-5	TGTGCCTGGAGTTCCGGACAGGGGGACTCTCAGCCCCAGCATTTT	CAWSSGQGDSQPQHF
NA	TRBV7-9	TRBJ1-6	TGTGCCAGCAGCTTAAATGCCGGGGGGAAGTCACCCCTCCACTTT	CASSLNAGGKSPLHF
NA	TRBV5-1	TRBJ2-2	TGCGCCAGCAGCTTCGGTTCAACCGGGGAGCTGTTTTTT	CASSFGSTGELFF
TRBD2	TRBV6-5	TRBJ2-7	TGTGCCAGCAGTTACATCGCTAGCGGGAGTTTCTACGAGCAGTACTTC	CASSYIASGSFYEQYF
TRBD2	TRBV11-2	TRBJ2-2	TGTGCCAGCAGAATCCGGGGGGATTTGAACACCGGGGAGCTGTTTTTT	CASRIRGDLNTGELFF